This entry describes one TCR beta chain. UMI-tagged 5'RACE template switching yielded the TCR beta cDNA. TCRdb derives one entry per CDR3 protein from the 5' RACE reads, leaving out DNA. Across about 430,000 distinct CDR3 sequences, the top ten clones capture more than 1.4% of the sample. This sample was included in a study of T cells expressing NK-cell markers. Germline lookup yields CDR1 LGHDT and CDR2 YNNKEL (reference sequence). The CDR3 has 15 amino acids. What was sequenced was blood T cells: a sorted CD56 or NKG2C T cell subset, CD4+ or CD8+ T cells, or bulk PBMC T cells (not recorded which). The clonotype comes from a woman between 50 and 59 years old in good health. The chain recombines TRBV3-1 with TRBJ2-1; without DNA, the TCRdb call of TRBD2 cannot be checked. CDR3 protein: CASSLSSGSSVGQFF.